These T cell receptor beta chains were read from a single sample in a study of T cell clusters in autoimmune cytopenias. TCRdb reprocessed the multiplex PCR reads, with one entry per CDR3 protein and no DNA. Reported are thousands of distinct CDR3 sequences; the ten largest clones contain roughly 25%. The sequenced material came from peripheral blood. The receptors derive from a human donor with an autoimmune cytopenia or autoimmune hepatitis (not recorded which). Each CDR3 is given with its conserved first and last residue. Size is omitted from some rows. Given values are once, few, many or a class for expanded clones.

CDR3: CASSNPFDPYNSPLHF
size: .
J: TRBJ1-6
V: TRBV11-1

CDR3: CSARMGSGEMNTEAFF
size: .
J: TRBJ1-1
V: TRBV20-1

CDR3: CASSLGHSSGPYSNQPQHF
size: .
J: TRBJ1-5
V: TRBV12-3/TRBV12-4

CDR3: CSVEARGTLYGYTF
size: medium-sized
J: TRBJ1-2
V: TRBV29-1

CDR3: CASRVSVGEWEKLFF
size: .
J: TRBJ1-4
V: TRBV6-1

CDR3: CSARMEMNTGELFF
size: medium-sized
J: TRBJ2-2
V: TRBV20-1

CDR3: CAWKAADTQYF
size: medium-sized
J: TRBJ2-3
V: TRBV30

CDR3: CASSFGDRGGHGQDEQFF
size: large
J: TRBJ2-1
V: TRBV12-3/TRBV12-4

CDR3: CASSLLGSYGYTF
size: medium-sized
J: TRBJ1-2
V: TRBV7-9

CDR3: CASRSTTSGLNYEQYF
size: medium-sized
J: TRBJ2-7
V: TRBV6-5

CDR3: CASSLGPGGGAFF
size: .
J: TRBJ1-1
V: TRBV5-1

CDR3: CASANPSGMNNEQFF
size: .
J: TRBJ2-1
V: TRBV5-1

CDR3: CASYRALNTEAFF
size: .
J: TRBJ1-1
V: TRBV5-6

CDR3: CSARDPLTSGYTQYF
size: .
J: TRBJ2-3
V: TRBV20-1

CDR3: CSARDLSRGALQETQYF
size: .
J: TRBJ2-5
V: TRBV20-1

CDR3: CASSGGSTDTQYF
size: .
J: TRBJ2-3
V: TRBV12-3/TRBV12-4

CDR3: CASSSQGNQETQYF
size: .
J: TRBJ2-5
V: TRBV9

CDR3: CASSLNSASSYEQYF
size: .
J: TRBJ2-7
V: TRBV5-1

CDR3: CASSIVFGGGTYNEQFF
size: medium-sized
J: TRBJ2-1
V: TRBV19

CDR3: CASSPPRTGGSTRRTDTQYF
size: .
J: TRBJ2-3
V: TRBV19

CDR3: CATRDRGNTEAFF
size: medium-sized
J: TRBJ1-1
V: TRBV5-1

CDR3: CASSKGALGGYTF
size: .
J: TRBJ1-2
V: TRBV19

CDR3: CASSLSGTSYEQYF
size: large
J: TRBJ2-7
V: TRBV6-5

CDR3: CASSLELEQYF
size: medium-sized
J: TRBJ2-7
V: TRBV7-2